This is a list of T cell receptor beta chains from one sample in a study of T cell responses to AZD1222 COVID-19 vaccine. Libraries were prepared by immunoSEQ multiplex PCR; TCRdb keeps only in-frame clonotypes and omits some of them. The sample includes more than 95,000 clones, around 83% seen only once; the top ten take 3.5% to 5%. The starting material was peripheral blood, obtained 28 days after the second AZD1222 dose. The source of these receptors is an adult who received the AZD1222 COVID-19 vaccine. Each CDR3 is given with its conserved first and last residue. A D gene is named only where the DNA matches it firmly. Only part of the rows carry a size: once, few, many, or a class if the clone is expanded.

TRBV30	-	TRBJ1-6	-	TGTGCCTGGAGCCCCCCGGACAGAAATTCACCCCTCCACTTT	CAWSPPDRNSPLHF
TRBV6-1	TRBD2	TRBJ2-3	-	TGTGCCAGCAGTGAAGGACTAGCGGGGGGGACGACGCAGTATTTT	CASSEGLAGGTTQYF
TRBV28	-	TRBJ1-2	-	TGTGCCAGCAGTAGTCCCGGGACTTTCTCCTCTACATATGGCTACACCTTC	CASSSPGTFSSTYGYTF
TRBV10-1	-	TRBJ1-6	-	TGCGCCAGCAGTGATACCGTAGGACCCCTCCACTTT	CASSDTVGPLHF
TRBV5-4	TRBD1	TRBJ1-4	-	TGTGCCAGCAGCCTCGACAGGGGCGGGGGGTTAACTAATGAAAAACTGTTTTTT	CASSLDRGGGLTNEKLFF
TRBV7-9	-	TRBJ1-5	-	TGTGCCAGCAGCTTACGAGGGGATAGCAATCAGCCCCAGCATTTT	CASSLRGDSNQPQHF
TRBV6-1	TRBD1	TRBJ2-2	-	TGTGCCAGCAGTGAATGGGGACAGCACGGGGAGCTGTTTTTT	CASSEWGQHGELFF
TRBV6-5	-	TRBJ2-7	-	TGTGCCAGCAGTTACGGGGGGCCGCCCTACGAGCAGTACTTC	CASSYGGPPYEQYF
TRBV28	-	TRBJ1-6	-	TGTGCCAGCAGTTTAAGGACAGCGTTTTCACCCCTCCACTTT	CASSLRTAFSPLHF
TRBV28	TRBD1	TRBJ1-1	-	TGTGCCAGCAGTGGGACAGGGAAAGTCACTGAAGCTTTCTTT	CASSGTGKVTEAFF
TRBV5-8	-	TRBJ2-2	few	TGTGCCAGTTCCCGAGGCACCGGGGAGCTGTTTTTT	CASSRGTGELFF
TRBV2	TRBD1	TRBJ2-1	-	TGTGCCAGCCGAGCACTCGGGGGACAGGGGGCCCCGCAGTTCTTC	CASRALGGQGAPQFF
TRBV7-9	-	TRBJ1-1	-	TGTGCCAGCAGCTTAGAACCGGGGCTTGAAGCTTTCTTT	CASSLEPGLEAFF
TRBV5-4	TRBD1	TRBJ2-7	-	TGTGCCAGCAGCTTGGCCGGGACAGGATCCTCGTGGGAGCAGTACTTC	CASSLAGTGSSWEQYF
TRBV18	-	TRBJ2-7	-	TGTGCCAGCTCACCGGGCATAGGGGAGCAGTACTTC	CASSPGIGEQYF
TRBV7-9	TRBD1	TRBJ1-6	-	TGTGCCAGCAGCTTAGCGGTGGACAGGGCCAACCTCCGCTTT	CASSLAVDRANLRF
TRBV4-2	-	TRBJ2-2	-	TGTGCCAGCAGCCAAGAAGGGAACACCGGGGAGCTGTTTTTT	CASSQEGNTGELFF
TRBV5-1	-	TRBJ1-1	-	TGCGCCAGCAGGAGGTGGGTGGGGAACACTGAAGCTTTCTTT	CASRRWVGNTEAFF
TRBV2	-	TRBJ1-3	-	TGTGCCAGCAGGTCCGCGCCTCGGGGCTCTGGAAACACCATATATTTT	CASRSAPRGSGNTIYF
TRBV7-2	-	TRBJ2-1	-	TGTGCCAGCAGCCGTCCTACCTACAATGAGCAGTTCTTC	CASSRPTYNEQFF
TRBV19	TRBD2	TRBJ2-1	-	TGTGCCAGTAGCCGACTAGCGGGGAATGACAATGAGCAGTTCTTC	CASSRLAGNDNEQFF
TRBV7-2	-	TRBJ2-3	-	TGTGCCACCCAGCGCAGGGGCGGGCTAGGATCAGATACGCAGTATTTT	CATQRRGGLGSDTQYF
TRBV7-7	-	TRBJ2-1	-	TGTGCCAGCAGCTTAGCGCTTGAGGGTGAGCAGTTCTTC	CASSLALEGEQFF
TRBV28	-	TRBJ1-5	-	TGTGCCAGCAGTCCTAGCGGGGTCGAAGGCGGCAATCAGCCCCAGCATTTT	CASSPSGVEGGNQPQHF
TRBV25-1	TRBD1	TRBJ1-3	-	TGTGCCAGCAGTGACCTCAGGGGGAGTGGAAACACCATATATTTT	CASSDLRGSGNTIYF
TRBV27	-	TRBJ1-4	-	TGTGCCAGCACCATGACCGGGATAGGGGAAAAACTGTTTTTT	CASTMTGIGEKLFF
TRBV19	-	TRBJ1-1	-	TGTGCCAGTAGTTTTAGAGTGTCGAGCACTGAAGCTTTCTTT	CASSFRVSSTEAFF
TRBV28	TRBD2	TRBJ2-2	-	TGTGCCGCCGGGCGGGGGGGAATGAACACCGGGGAGCTGTTTTTT	CAAGRGGMNTGELFF
TRBV7-8	-	TRBJ1-6	once	TGTGCCAGCAGCGGTCACAGGGTCTATAATTCACCCCTCCACTTT	CASSGHRVYNSPLHF
TRBV7-8	-	TRBJ1-6	-	TGTGCCAGCAGCTTAGGCGCCGAACAGGTCCCCCTCCACTTT	CASSLGAEQVPLHF
TRBV6-2/TRBV6-3	-	TRBJ2-6	-	TGTGCCAGCAGTTCTCCCTCGAGGTCCCCTGGGGCCAACGTCCTGACTTTC	CASSSPSRSPGANVLTF
TRBV9	-	TRBJ2-2	-	TGTGCCAGCAGTGGAAGAGGACCGGGCCCGAGGACCGGGGAGCTGTTTTTT	CASSGRGPGPRTGELFF
TRBV7-2	TRBD2	TRBJ2-2	-	TGTGCCAGCAGCTTAACCCCTAGCGGGGGTGCCGGGGAGCTGTTTTTT	CASSLTPSGGAGELFF
TRBV25-1	-	TRBJ2-7	-	TGTGCCAGCAGTGAATTAGCAGGGTGGGAGCAGTACTTC	CASSELAGWEQYF
TRBV25-1	-	TRBJ1-3	-	TGTGCCAGCGGCGGTGGAAACACCATATATTTT	CASGGGNTIYF
TRBV5-4	TRBD1	TRBJ2-5	once	TGTGCCAGCAGCGGCACCGGGACAGAAGAGACCCAGTACTTC	CASSGTGTEETQYF
TRBV6-5	TRBD1	TRBJ2-1	-	TGTGCCAGCAGTAAAACCCAGACAGGGTTTGGTGAGCAGTTCTTC	CASSKTQTGFGEQFF
TRBV3-1/TRBV3-2	-	TRBJ1-1	-	TGTGCCAGCAGCCAATGGGGTAACGGTGAAGCTTTCTTT	CASSQWGNGEAFF
TRBV28	-	TRBJ1-2	-	TGTGCCAGCAACCCAACAGGGATGGGAGTCAACTATGGCTACACCTTC	CASNPTGMGVNYGYTF
TRBV27	-	TRBJ1-2	-	TGTGCCAGCAGTTTCGGGGAACTCTATGGCTACACCTTC	CASSFGELYGYTF
TRBV25-1	-	TRBJ1-4	-	TGTGCCAGCAGTGACCCCGGCACGAGGGAAAAACTGTTTTTT	CASSDPGTREKLFF
TRBV20-1	TRBD1	TRBJ1-6	-	TGCAGTGCGAGTCGGGGACAGCTCGTCCCTAATTCACCCCTCCACTTT	CSASRGQLVPNSPLHF
TRBV28	-	TRBJ1-6	-	TGTGCCAGCAGAAGACCGAATTCACCCCTCCACTTT	CASRRPNSPLHF
TRBV2	-	TRBJ1-5	-	TGTGCCAGCAGTGAAGTAGGGGCGAGGCAGCCCCAGCATTTT	CASSEVGARQPQHF
TRBV14	-	TRBJ2-7	-	TGTGCCAGCAGCCAAGAACAGGACTCCTACGAGCAGTACTTC	CASSQEQDSYEQYF
TRBV6-5	TRBD1	TRBJ1-1	-	TGTGCCGGAGGACAGGGCGGCACTGAAGCTTTCTTT	CAGGQGGTEAFF
TRBV7-2	TRBD1	TRBJ1-6	-	TGTGCCAGCAGCACCCGACAGGGGAATTCACCCCTCCACTTT	CASSTRQGNSPLHF
TRBV5-4	-	TRBJ1-6	-	TGTGCCAGCAGCTCGCTTGGGTGGGATTCACCCCTCCACTTT	CASSSLGWDSPLHF